This TCR beta chain originates from a study of CD8 T cells in ankylosing spondylitis. This CDR3 region has 13 residues. Germline CDR1 reads SGHRS; CDR2 reads YFSETQ. The V gene lost 5 bases and the J gene lost 6 bases, with 15 bases spanning the gap. In making TCR beta libraries, quantitative 5'-RACE with molecular barcodes was used. TCRdb redid the calling of the 5' RACE reads with MiXCR, one entry per CDR3 protein. The sample carries 200,000 to 250,000 distinct CDR3 sequences, roughly 26% recorded once. This TCR was recovered from a male donor with ankylosing spondylitis or in good health (not recorded which). The chain is built from TRBV5-1 and TRBJ2-7; either TRBD1 or TRBD2 may fit D (5 bases each). The sequenced material came from blood, either unsorted or a sorted T cell fraction (not recorded which). The CDR3 sequence: CASSPGLTGEQYF. CDR3 DNA: TGCGCCAGCAGTCCGGGGCTGACGGGCGAGCAGTACTTC.